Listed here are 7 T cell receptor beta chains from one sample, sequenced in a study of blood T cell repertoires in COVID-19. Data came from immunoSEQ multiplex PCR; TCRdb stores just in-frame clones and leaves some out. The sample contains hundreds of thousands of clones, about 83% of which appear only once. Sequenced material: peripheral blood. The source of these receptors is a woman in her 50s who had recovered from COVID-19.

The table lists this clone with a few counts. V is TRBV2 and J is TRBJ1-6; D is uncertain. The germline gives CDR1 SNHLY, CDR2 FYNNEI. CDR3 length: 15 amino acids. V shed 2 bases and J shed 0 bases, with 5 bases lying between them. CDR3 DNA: TGTGCCAGCAGTGAAACCTACTCCTATAATTCACCCCTCCACTTT. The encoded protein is CASSETYSYNSPLHF. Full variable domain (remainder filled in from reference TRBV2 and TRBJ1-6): EPEVTQTPSHQVTQMGQEVILRCVPISNHLYFYWYRQILGQKVEFLVSFYNNEISEKSEIFDDQFSVERPDGSNFTLKIRSTKLEDSAMYFCASSETYSYNSPLHFGNGTRLTVT.

The DNA of the CDR3 is TGCGCCAGCAGCCAGGTGGGGGGGGAGCAGTACTTC. Translated: CASSQVGGEQYF. The chain recombines TRBV4-1 with TRBJ2-7; 7 bases agree with TRBD2. With V trimmed by 3 bases and J by 7 bases, 3 bases remained unmatched. This CDR3 has 12 residues. Looked up from germline, CDR1 is MGHRA and CDR2 is YSYEKL.

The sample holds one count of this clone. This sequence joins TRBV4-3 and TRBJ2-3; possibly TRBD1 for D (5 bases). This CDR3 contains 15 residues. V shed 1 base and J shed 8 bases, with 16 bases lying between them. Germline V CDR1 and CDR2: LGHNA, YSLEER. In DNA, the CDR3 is TGCGCCAGCAGCCAAGGTGGCGCACAGGCTGGTACGCAGTATTTT. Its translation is CASSQGGAQAGTQYF.

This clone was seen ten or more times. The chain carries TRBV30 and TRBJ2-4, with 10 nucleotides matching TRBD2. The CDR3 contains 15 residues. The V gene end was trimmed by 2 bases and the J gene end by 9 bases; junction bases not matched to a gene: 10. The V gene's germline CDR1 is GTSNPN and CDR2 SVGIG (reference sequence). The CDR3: CAWSTAGTSASIQYF. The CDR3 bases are TGTGCCTGGAGTACCGCCGGGACTAGCGCGAGCATTCAGTACTTC.

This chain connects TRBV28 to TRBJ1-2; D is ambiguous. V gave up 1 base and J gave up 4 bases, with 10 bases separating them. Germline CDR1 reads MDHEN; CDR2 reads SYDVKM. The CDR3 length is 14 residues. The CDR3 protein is CASSLLDTLYGYTF. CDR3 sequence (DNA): TGTGCCAGCAGTTTATTAGACACGCTCTATGGCTACACCTTC.

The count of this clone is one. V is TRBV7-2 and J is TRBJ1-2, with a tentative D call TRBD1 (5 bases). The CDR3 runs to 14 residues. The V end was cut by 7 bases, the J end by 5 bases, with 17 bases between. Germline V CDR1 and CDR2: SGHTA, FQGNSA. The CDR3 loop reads CASTSRGRMYGYTF. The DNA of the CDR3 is TGTGCCAGCACCTCGCGGGGCAGGATGTATGGCTACACCTTC.

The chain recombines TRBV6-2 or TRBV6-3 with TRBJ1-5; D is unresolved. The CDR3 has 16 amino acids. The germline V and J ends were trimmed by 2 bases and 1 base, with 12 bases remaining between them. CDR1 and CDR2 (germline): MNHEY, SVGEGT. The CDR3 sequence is CASSYRREWSNQPQHF. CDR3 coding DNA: TGTGCCAGCAGTTACCGGCGGGAATGGAGCAATCAGCCCCAGCATTTT.